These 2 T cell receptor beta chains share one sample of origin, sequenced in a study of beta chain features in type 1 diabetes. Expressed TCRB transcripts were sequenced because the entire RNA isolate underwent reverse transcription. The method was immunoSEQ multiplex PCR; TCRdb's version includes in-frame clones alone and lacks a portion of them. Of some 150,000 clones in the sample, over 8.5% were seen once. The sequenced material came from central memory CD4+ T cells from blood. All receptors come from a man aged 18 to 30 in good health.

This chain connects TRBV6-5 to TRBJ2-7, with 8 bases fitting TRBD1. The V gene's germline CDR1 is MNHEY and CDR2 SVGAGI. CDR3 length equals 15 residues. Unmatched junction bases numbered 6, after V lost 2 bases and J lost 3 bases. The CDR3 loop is CASSYDRGGFYEQYF. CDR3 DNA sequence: TGTGCCAGCAGTTACGACAGGGGAGGTTTCTACGAGCAGTACTTC.

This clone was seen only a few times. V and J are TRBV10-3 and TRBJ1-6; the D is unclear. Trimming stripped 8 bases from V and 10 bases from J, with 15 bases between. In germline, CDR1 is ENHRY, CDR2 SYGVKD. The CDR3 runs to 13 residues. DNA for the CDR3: TGTGCCATCCGTGGGGTAAAAGAGTCACCCCTCCACTTT. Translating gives CAIRGVKESPLHF.